A single T cell receptor beta chain is shown here with its context. Its antigen remains unknown. Other DNA sequences in this sample translate to the same CDR3. This entry belongs to a study of CD8+ T cells in alopecia areata. At the level of the study: Those treated were given oral tofacitinib at 5 to 10 mg twice daily. Tofacitinib dosing lasted 6 to 18 months, which was then followed by 6 months off drug. Study conclusions and caveats: Baseline CD8+ expansion's link to response remains uncertain, as there was one nonresponder. Under tofacitinib, numerous expanded lesional clonotypes remained detectable in scalp and blood.

As the sequencing template, cDNA was produced by extracting RNA and reverse transcribing it. Sequencing used immunoSEQ multiplex PCR; TCRdb keeps in-frame clones, though not all of them. This table holds fewer than 150,000 clones, 80% to 90% found once. Treatment denoted: oral pan-JAK inhibitor, 5-10 mg twice daily. The V gene's germline CDR1 is SGHTA and CDR2 FQGNSA. V lost 1 base, J lost 6 bases, and 1 base lay in between. The CDR3 extends over 11 amino acids. This chain connects TRBV7-2 to TRBJ2-1; no clear D. The source of this sequence is a human donor with alopecia areata. The input for sequencing was CD8+ T cells sorted from blood, taken at week 4, from a patient treated with tofacitinib. The CDR3 spells CASSLGNEQFF. The CDR3, as DNA: TGTGCCAGCAGCTTAGGCAATGAGCAGTTCTTC.